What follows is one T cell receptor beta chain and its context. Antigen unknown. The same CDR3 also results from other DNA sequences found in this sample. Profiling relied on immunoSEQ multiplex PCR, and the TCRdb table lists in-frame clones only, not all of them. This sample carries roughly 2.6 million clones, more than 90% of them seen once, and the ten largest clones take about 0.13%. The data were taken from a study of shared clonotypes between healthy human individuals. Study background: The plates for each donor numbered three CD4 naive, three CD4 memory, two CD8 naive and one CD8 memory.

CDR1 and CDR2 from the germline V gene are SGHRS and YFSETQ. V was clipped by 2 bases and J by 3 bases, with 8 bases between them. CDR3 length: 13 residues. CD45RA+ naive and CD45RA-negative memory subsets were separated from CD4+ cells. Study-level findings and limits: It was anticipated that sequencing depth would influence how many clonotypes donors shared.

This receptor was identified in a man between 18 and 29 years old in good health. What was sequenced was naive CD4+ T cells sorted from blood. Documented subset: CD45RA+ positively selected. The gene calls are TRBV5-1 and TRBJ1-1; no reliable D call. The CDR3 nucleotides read TGCGCCAGCAGCTTATTAGCAGACACTGAAGCTTTCTTT. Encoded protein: CASSLLADTEAFF.